This TCR beta chain was profiled in a study of blood T cell repertoires in COVID-19. Across the study: The United States, Italy and Spain provided the acute and convalescent COVID-19 samples.

Per the original data handling: Reference gene primer amplification in the assay estimated nucleated cell counts. The data were produced by immunoSEQ multiplex PCR, yet TCRdb's version contains in-frame clones alone and is incomplete. That table furnishes V, J and clone size, whereas the DNA furnished D and trimming. The sample holds about 220,000 clones, 88% seen once. CDR1 is KGHDR and CDR2 is SFDVKD in the germline V gene. V was trimmed by 5 bases and J by 3 bases, leaving 10 bases between them. The CDR3 has 14 amino acids. The specimen was PBMCs or T cells enriched from blood (not recorded which). The rearrangement joins TRBV24-1 to TRBJ1-5; D unresolved. The source is a woman aged 40 to 50 with acute COVID-19. CDR3 sequence (DNA): TGTGCCACCAGTGTTGGAGGGTTCAATCAGCCCCAGCATTTT. Protein product: CATSVGGFNQPQHF.